These 26 T cell receptor beta chains were all obtained from the same sample, sequenced in a study of OX40 agonist ivuxolimab in advanced cancers. Library preparation was by the immunoSEQ multiplex PCR assay. What TCRdb holds here is the immuneACCESS table cut down to in-frame rearrangements. Part of the clones is not present; checked against another copy, under half of the missing clones reflect an unresolved V gene, and the others are unexplained. The sample includes around 37,000 clones, with 81% observed a single time. Of the sample, about 19% is held by the ten largest clones. Source: CD4+ or CD8+ T cells sorted from blood, taken in a trial of the OX40 agonist ivuxolimab. These receptors were collected from an adult with an advanced solid tumor such as melanoma, head and neck, liver or kidney cancer.

This chain links TRBV5-1 with TRBJ1-5; D is ambiguous. Looked up from germline, CDR1 is SGHRS and CDR2 is YFSETQ. With 0 bases removed from V and 4 bases from J, the gap between germline ends came to 14 bases. The CDR3 runs to 16 residues. The CDR3 loop is CASSLDGTAGNQPQHF. DNA of the CDR3: TGCGCCAGCAGCTTGGACGGAACAGCCGGGAATCAGCCCCAGCATTTT. The full variable domain, with the rest looked up from reference TRBV5-1 and TRBJ1-5, is KAGVTQTPRYLIKTRGQQVTLSCSPISGHRSVSWYQQTPGQGLQFLFEYFSETQRNKGNFPGRFSGRQFSNSRSEMNVSTLELGDSALYLCASSLDGTAGNQPQHFGDGTRLSIL.

The J gene is TRBJ2-3, the V gene TRBV7-8; tentative D call: TRBD1 (6 bases). CDR1 and CDR2 from the germline V gene are SGHVS and FQNEAQ. V shed 2 bases and J shed 3 bases, with 15 bases lying between them. The CDR3 spans 16 residues. The CDR3 spells CASSLLKQGGTDTQYF. CDR3 nucleotide sequence: TGTGCCAGCAGCTTATTAAAACAGGGTGGGACAGATACGCAGTATTTT.

The chain joins TRBV4-1 to TRBJ2-4; 10 nucleotides agree with TRBD2. Germline-derived CDR1 and CDR2 are MGHRA and YSYEKL. The CDR3 has 16 amino acids. The J segment lost 10 bases and the V segment lost 3 bases, leaving 12 bases of the junction unmatched. The CDR3 DNA follows: TGCGCCAGCAGCCAGGATCGACCAAGCGGGGGGGGTATTCAGTACTTC. Translating it yields CASSQDRPSGGGIQYF.

This clone is labeled medium-sized. The chain is built from TRBV9 and TRBJ1-2; a possible D gene is TRBD1 (5 bases). This CDR3 has 15 residues. Germline V lookup: CDR1 SGDLS, CDR2 YYNGEE. V was trimmed by 0 bases and J by 5 bases, leaving 14 bases between them. CDR3 DNA sequence: TGTGCCAGCAGCGTAGCGTCGGGGGTGCAGTATGGCTACACCTTC. The encoded protein is CASSVASGVQYGYTF.

This chain's CDR3 is CSVRRDSGANVLTF. The CDR3, as DNA: TGCAGCGTTAGGCGGGACTCTGGGGCCAACGTCCTGACTTTC. This rearrangement joins TRBV29-1 to TRBJ2-6; possibly TRBD2 for D (6 bases). Germline-derived CDR1 and CDR2 are SQVTM and ANQGSEA. V lost 5 bases, J lost 0 bases, and 8 bases lay in between. The CDR3 has 14 residues.

The chain has TRBV7-3 and TRBJ1-2; 9 positions agree with TRBD1. V was pared by 1 base and J by 6 bases, with 9 bases of the junction left unmatched. The CDR3 covers 16 residues. CDR1 and CDR2 from the germline V gene are SGHTA and FQGTGA. CDR3 sequence reads: CASSLNRPGQGHGYTF. The CDR3 DNA reads as TGTGCCAGCAGCTTAAACCGGCCGGGACAGGGACATGGCTACACCTTC.

The chain uses TRBV10-3 and TRBJ2-5; 7 bases fit TRBD2. Germline CDR1 is ENHRY and CDR2 is SYGVKD. This CDR3 is 14 amino acids long. Unmatched junction bases numbered 2, after V lost 0 bases and J lost 4 bases. CDR3 in amino acids: CAISESRGIETQYF. CDR3 nucleotide sequence: TGTGCCATCAGTGAGTCGCGGGGGATAGAGACCCAGTACTTC.

The chain carries TRBV18 and TRBJ2-2; no firm D call. The CDR3 totals 15 residues. Germline CDR1 and CDR2: KGHSH and LQKENI. Deletions cut 5 bases from V and 5 bases from J, with 15 bases between. The CDR3 DNA follows: TGTGCCAGCTCAACTCCGTTAAGGTCAACCGGGGAGCTGTTTTTT. Its translation: CASSTPLRSTGELFF.

In this sample, this clone turned up a few times. This chain connects TRBV4-1 to TRBJ1-4; no firm D call. Germline V gene lookup returns CDR1 MGHRA and CDR2 YSYEKL. There are 20 residues in the CDR3. Trimming stripped 4 bases from V and 0 bases from J, with 24 bases between. The CDR3 nucleotides read TGCGCCAGCAGCCGATATACTCCGCCGCCGGGCCATGCAACTAATGAAAAACTGTTTTTT. Its protein is CASSRYTPPPGHATNEKLFF.

The V and J genes are TRBV18 and TRBJ1-1; 9 bases line up with TRBD1. Trimming removed 5 bases from V and 5 bases from J; junction bases left unmatched: 6. Germline V CDR1 and CDR2: KGHSH, LQKENI. The CDR3 covers 14 residues. The CDR3 nucleotides are TGTGCCAGCTCAAGGACAGGGGTGCGGACTGAAGCTTTCTTT. This codes for CASSRTGVRTEAFF.

This chain uses TRBV4-2 with TRBJ2-1; maybe TRBD1 (5 bases). The V gene lost 4 bases and the J gene lost 5 bases, with 12 bases spanning the gap. The CDR3 runs to 14 residues. Germline loops: CDR1 LGHNA, CDR2 YNFKEQ. The CDR3 here is CASSPGDRNNEQFF. For the CDR3, the DNA is TGTGCCAGCAGCCCGGGCGACAGAAACAATGAGCAGTTCTTC.

V and J are TRBV27 and TRBJ2-7; no clear D gene. The V gene lost 0 bases and the J gene lost 4 bases, with 13 bases spanning the gap. CDR3 size: 15 residues. CDR1 MNHEY and CDR2 SMNVEV come from the germline V gene (reference sequence). The CDR3 protein is CASSLSIEGLYEQYF. In DNA, the CDR3 is TGTGCCAGCAGTTTATCGATTGAAGGGTTGTACGAGCAGTACTTC.

The count of this clone is one. The chain carries TRBV4-2 and TRBJ1-3, with D hard to call. Germline V gives CDR1 LGHNA, CDR2 YNFKEQ. This CDR3 region has 15 residues. Trimming cost V 0 bases and J 8 bases, with 14 bases left between them. In DNA form, the CDR3 reads TGTGCCAGCAGCCAAGATAAAAGGCAATTTGACACCATATATTTT. Translated: CASSQDKRQFDTIYF.

The V and J genes are TRBV2 and TRBJ1-2; 7 positions agree with TRBD1. CDR1 is SNHLY, CDR2 FYNNEI, per germline. The V segment lost 2 bases and the J segment 6 bases; nucleotides outside the gene matches: 15. The CDR3 runs to 17 residues. The CDR3 loop reads CASSESVVRGQTDGYTF. The DNA for the CDR3 is TGTGCCAGCAGTGAATCCGTTGTGAGGGGGCAGACAGATGGCTACACCTTC.

This chain connects TRBV30 to TRBJ2-1; TRBD1 might be the D (6 bases). V lost 6 bases, J lost 7 bases, and 19 bases lay in between. CDR1 is GTSNPN, CDR2 SVGIG, per germline (reference sequence). There are 14 residues in the CDR3. The CDR3 DNA sequence: TGTGCCTGCTTATGGGCAGGGGTCCCTAATGAGCAGTTCTTC. It is translated as CACLWAGVPNEQFF.

The rearrangement joins TRBV5-1 to TRBJ2-3; 8 bases agree with TRBD1. V lost 8 bases to trimming and J lost 4 bases; unmatched junction nucleotides: 12. This CDR3 has 15 amino acids. Germline values: CDR1 SGHRS, CDR2 YFSETQ. Here the CDR3 DNA reads TGCGCCAGTAAAACCTCAGGGGGCGCATCAGATACGCAGTATTTT. Residues: CASKTSGGASDTQYF.

The J gene is TRBJ1-1, the V gene TRBV19; D not resolved. V shed 6 bases and J shed 1 base, with 9 bases lying between them. Germline values: CDR1 LNHDA, CDR2 SQIVND (reference sequence). The CDR3 loop spans 13 amino acids. CDR3 DNA sequence: TGTGCCAGTAGCCCAACAGCGAACACTGAAGCTTTCTTT. It translates to CASSPTANTEAFF.

The chain carries TRBV21-1 and TRBJ1-1. TRBV21-1 is assigned pseudogene status. The CDR3 sequence is 16 residues long. The CDR3 here is CASSKKWRGGNTEAFF. The CDR3 DNA follows: TGTGCCAGCAGCAAAAAGTGGAGGGGGGGGAACACTGAAGCTTTCTTT.

This clone is termed medium-sized. The chain combines TRBV4-1 with TRBJ1-6; D might be TRBD1 (5 bases). Germline assignment: CDR1 MGHRA and CDR2 YSYEKL. The CDR3 extends over 14 amino acids. V lost 1 base and J 7 bases, leaving 8 bases between the germline ends. The CDR3 sequence: CASSQAQGNSPLHF. The CDR3 nucleotides are TGCGCCAGCAGCCAAGCCCAGGGCAATTCACCCCTCCACTTT.

This clone is a singleton in its sample. The V and J genes are TRBV6-5 and TRBJ2-7; no reliable D call. V was trimmed by 6 bases and J by 3 bases, leaving 12 bases between them. The length of the CDR3 is 13 residues. Germline V gene sequence: CDR1 MNHEY, CDR2 SVGAGI. The CDR3 DNA reads TGTGCCAGCAGCCGGTCAGAGGTCTACGAGCAGTACTTC. It yields the protein CASSRSEVYEQYF.

As DNA, the CDR3 is TGCGCCAGCAGCCAAGTGTGGCGGAATTACAATGAGCAGTTCTTC. It is translated as CASSQVWRNYNEQFF. The V and J genes are TRBV4-3 and TRBJ2-1; no reliable D call. CDR1 and CDR2 (germline): LGHNA, YSLEER. This CDR3 contains 15 residues. The V and J ends lost 1 base and 4 bases respectively, with 11 bases between them.

The rearrangement links TRBV7-9 to TRBJ2-7; maybe TRBD2 (6 bases). The CDR3 spans 13 residues. Germline loops: CDR1 SEHNR, CDR2 FQNEAQ (reference sequence). V was clipped by 4 bases and J by 9 bases, with 16 bases between them. This CDR3 is CASSSVSGGGQYF. The CDR3 nucleotides read TGTGCCAGCAGCTCCGTGTCCGGGGGAGGGCAGTACTTC.

The chain is built from TRBV11-2 and TRBJ1-1; D is perhaps TRBD1 (5 bases). The CDR3 covers 13 residues. Trimming took off 7 bases at V and 1 base at J, with 10 bases between the two ends. Looked up from germline, CDR1 is SGHAT and CDR2 is FQNNGV. The CDR3 DNA follows: TGTGCCAGCAAGGGAGGGACGAACACTGAAGCTTTCTTT. Translating gives CASKGGTNTEAFF.

This chain uses TRBV28 with TRBJ2-3; D gene uncertain. V was pared by 5 bases and J by 0 bases, with 6 bases between. This CDR3 has 13 residues. Germline V CDR1 and CDR2: MDHEN, SYDVKM. The DNA for the CDR3 is TGTGCCAGCAGTCCTCCTAGCACAGATACGCAGTATTTT. Residues: CASSPPSTDTQYF.

The rearrangement joins TRBV6-5 to TRBJ1-2; D is ambiguous. Trimming took off 2 bases at V and 5 bases at J, with 6 bases between the two ends. Looked up from germline, CDR1 is MNHEY and CDR2 is SVGAGI. This CDR3 has 12 amino acids. This chain's CDR3 is CASSYRGYGYTF. As DNA, the CDR3 is TGTGCCAGCAGTTACCGGGGATATGGCTACACCTTC.

This chain uses TRBV18 with TRBJ2-3, with 8 positions matching TRBD1. Germline V gene sequence: CDR1 KGHSH, CDR2 LQKENI. This CDR3 is 13 amino acids long. Trimming took 3 bases from V and 4 from J; bases not matched to a gene: 0. The CDR3 reads CASSPDRADTQYF. In nucleotides, the CDR3 is TGTGCCAGCTCACCGGACAGGGCAGATACGCAGTATTTT. Full variable domain (rest looked up from reference TRBV18 and TRBJ2-3): NAGVMQNPRHLVRRRGQEARLRCSPMKGHSHVYWYRQLPEEGLKFMVYLQKENIIDESGMPKERFSAEFPKEGPSILRIQQVVRGDSAAYFCASSPDRADTQYFGPGTRLTVL.